This T cell receptor (beta chain) was captured by sequencing in a study of CD8+ T cells in alopecia areata. The germline CDR1 and CDR2 sequences are MNHNS and SASEGT. Trimming cost V 4 bases and J 5 bases, with 20 bases left between them. The CDR3 covers 17 residues. Following RNA extraction, reverse transcription yielded cDNA that acted as the sequencing template. Repertoires were generated with immunoSEQ multiplex PCR, while TCRdb's copy carries only in-frame clones and drops some. The table lists 80,000 to 100,000 clones, roughly two fifths of them singletons. Remarks on this clone: What it recognizes is unknown.

Treatment in this sample: oral pan-JAK inhibitor, 5-10 mg twice daily. Study results and limitations: Researchers report lesional scalp, most notably alopecia totalis/universalis, outstripped normal scalp in clonality. Because of a solitary nonresponder, the connection of baseline CD8+ expansion to response stays uncertain.

The rearrangement joins TRBV6-1 to TRBJ2-2; D uncertain. The starting material was CD8+ T cells sorted from blood, obtained at week 24, from a patient treated with tofacitinib. This clonotype was obtained from a human donor with alopecia areata. CDR3: CASSVALRKKNTGELFF. As DNA, the CDR3 is TGTGCCAGCAGTGTCGCTTTGAGAAAGAAGAATACCGGGGAGCTGTTTTTT.